This section outlines one TCR beta chain sequence together with its context. This sample was included in a study of blood T cells in healthy people across ages. A second PCR, run for about 6 to 11 cycles, used a sample-barcoded 5' primer plus a J-beta primer mix. TCRdb fed the 5' RACE reads into MiXCR, producing one record per CDR3 protein. The data hold fewer than 950,000 distinct CDR3 sequences, with approximately 53% observed a single time. Sequencing was carried out using blood. This clonotype originated in a man older than 75 in good health.

The CDR3 sequence is CASSAGRETQYF. DNA for the CDR3: TGCGCCAGCAGCGCCGGACGGGAGACCCAGTACTTC. This chain uses TRBV5-1 with TRBJ2-5, with D uncertain. This CDR3 region has 12 residues. V was cut by 4 bases and J by 5 bases, with 9 bases left in between. Per the germline V gene, CDR1 is SGHRS and CDR2 is YFSETQ. Full variable domain (missing parts from reference TRBV5-1 and TRBJ2-5): KAGVTQTPRYLIKTRGQQVTLSCSPISGHRSVSWYQQTPGQGLQFLFEYFSETQRNKGNFPGRFSGRQFSNSRSEMNVSTLELGDSALYLCASSAGRETQYFGPGTRLLVL.